Below are 28 T cell receptor beta chains sequenced from a single sample in a study of human T cells and chemical hapten exposure (dated by TCRdb to the early 2020s). The time point label, read with the paper, signifies: pre-sensitization, week 0. Read against the paper, the sample's treatment or condition label means: therapeutic diphenylcyclopropenone sensitization with weekly scalp DPC. Receptors were amplified or captured by RACE. The sequencer was a NextSeq 500. TCRdb handled the public reads itself, with Q25 trimming in fastp and clone calling in MiXCR, and kept productive beta chains. CDR3 protein duplicates are merged, each entry listing the most common genes and DNA. Across this sample there are 200,000 to 300,000 distinct CDR3 sequences, with about 8.1% seen only once. 2.3% of the sample comes from the top ten. The sequencing used whole blood, collected in connection with sensitization to the hapten diphenylcyclopropenone (DPC). These receptors came from a woman aged 40 to 55 with alopecia areata. Some clones in this sample may be carry-over from other donors' samples.

This chain connects TRBV6-1 to TRBJ1-2; 7 nucleotides match TRBD1. With 4 bases clipped from V and 8 bases from J, the junction kept 7 bases outside the gene matches. This CDR3 is built from 13 residues. CDR1 and CDR2 (germline): MNHNS, SASEGT. The CDR3 protein is CASSGDSRRGYTF. CDR3 nucleotide sequence: TGTGCCAGCAGTGGGGACAGCCGACGCGGCTACACCTTC.

This clonotype was seen more than once but under ten times. V is TRBV28 and J is TRBJ1-4; 7 bases agree with TRBD1. V gave up 5 bases and J gave up 5 bases; unmatched junction bases: 11. The germline V gene has CDR1 MDHEN and CDR2 SYDVKM. The CDR3 runs to 16 residues. For the CDR3, the DNA is TGTGCCAGCAGTCTAGGGGGACAGAGGTTCAATGAAAAACTGTTTTTT. Amino acids: CASSLGGQRFNEKLFF.

A word on this clonotype: This may come from a read error, since a much larger clone is one base off. J is TRBJ2-7 and V is TRBV12-3 or TRBV12-4; the D is unclear. The length of the CDR3 is 11 residues. The CDR3 nucleotides read TGTGCCAGCAGTACTTACTACGGGCAGTACTTC. Its translation: CASSTYYGQYF.

The chain recombines TRBV7-2 with TRBJ2-7; D perhaps matches TRBD1 (6 bases). The CDR3 extends over 15 amino acids. With 1 base removed from V and 4 bases from J, the gap between germline ends came to 14 bases. CDR1 is SGHTA, CDR2 FQGNSA, per germline. The chain's CDR3 is CASSLGLDRVYEQYF. The DNA of the CDR3 is TGTGCCAGCAGCTTAGGTCTGGACAGAGTGTACGAGCAGTACTTC.

This clonotype has just a few counts. The J gene is TRBJ2-1, the V gene TRBV15; 7 nucleotides line up with TRBD2. The J segment lost 10 bases and the V segment lost 3 bases, leaving 15 bases of the junction unmatched. Germline CDR1 reads LNHNV; CDR2 reads YYDKDF (reference sequence). The CDR3 has 16 amino acids. CDR3 in amino acids: CATSSPRATSQGEQFF. CDR3 sequence (DNA): TGTGCCACCAGCAGTCCCCGGGCGACTAGCCAAGGGGAGCAGTTCTTC.

This clonotype has at least ten counts. The CDR3 nucleotides read TGCAGCGTTAAGACATTTTACGAGCAGTACTTC. Protein sequence: CSVKTFYEQYF. This sequence joins TRBV29-1 and TRBJ2-7, with no clear D. This CDR3 comprises 11 residues. Germline CDR1 and CDR2: SQVTM and ANQGSEA. V dropped 5 bases and J dropped 4 bases, with 9 bases sitting between them.

A few counts support this clonotype. This chain uses TRBV12-3 or TRBV12-4 with TRBJ1-1, with TRBD1 matching 7 bases. The CDR3 is 13 amino acids. Trimming took 7 bases from V and 5 from J; bases not matched to a gene: 7. This CDR3 reads CASNAGGRTEAFF. CDR3 in DNA: TGTGCCAGCAACGCAGGGGGAAGGACTGAAGCTTTCTTT.

This clonotype has at least ten counts. This chain joins TRBV20-1 and TRBJ1-6; TRBD1 aligns across 8 bases. CDR1 is DFQATT, CDR2 SNEGSKA, per germline (reference sequence). The V and J ends lost 2 bases and 9 bases, in that order; junction bases with no gene match: 9. The CDR3 covers 15 residues. CDR3 loop: CSARPPRTGGSPLHF. The CDR3, as DNA: TGCAGTGCTAGACCACCAAGAACAGGGGGTTCACCCCTCCACTTT.

The rearrangement links TRBV20-1 to TRBJ2-7; weak D call: TRBD2 (6 bases). The CDR3 length is 12 residues. Trimming removed 5 bases from V and 6 bases from J, with 14 bases in between. Germline CDR1 DFQATT, CDR2 SNEGSKA (reference sequence). The CDR3 loop is CSAGRTNGEQYF. The CDR3 DNA is TGCAGTGCTGGGAGGACTAATGGCGAGCAGTACTTC.

This clonotype was picked up a small number of times. The genes are TRBV28 and TRBJ2-1, with TRBD1 as a possible D gene (5 bases). This CDR3 comprises 14 residues. CDR1 and CDR2 from the germline V gene are MDHEN and SYDVKM. Trimming shortened V by 3 bases and J by 9 bases, and 15 bases separated the two germline ends. The CDR3 DNA is TGTGCCAGCAGTTTCGTTGGGGCAGGCTTTGAGCAGTTCTTC. It is translated as CASSFVGAGFEQFF.

The chain has TRBV6-2 or TRBV6-3 and TRBJ2-4; no reliable D call. Germline CDR1 and CDR2: MNHEY and SVGEGT. This CDR3 is built from 16 residues. Trimming pared 6 bases from V and 0 bases from J, leaving 15 bases between. For the CDR3, the DNA is TGTGCCAGCAGACCCCGGCAGACACTAGCCAAAAACATTCAGTACTTC. This translates into CASRPRQTLAKNIQYF.

The CDR3 loop reads CASSLTGQDRYEQYF. The CDR3 DNA reads as TGTGCCAGCAGCTTAACGGGGCAGGACCGCTACGAGCAGTACTTC. The V gene is TRBV7-3, the J gene TRBJ2-7; weak D call: TRBD1 (5 bases). Per germline, CDR1 SGHTA and CDR2 FQGTGA. V lost 0 bases, J lost 3 bases, and 12 bases lay in between. This CDR3 is built from 15 residues.

There are a few counts of this clonotype. The V and J genes are TRBV10-3 and TRBJ2-6; weak D call: TRBD1 (6 bases). Germline-derived CDR1 and CDR2 are ENHRY and SYGVKD. The CDR3 contains 18 residues. Trimming cost V 6 bases and J 0 bases, with 18 bases left between them. DNA of the CDR3: TGTGCCATCAGCACGGGACAAACGGGCGGCTCTGGGGCCAACGTCCTGACTTTC. Protein product: CAISTGQTGGSGANVLTF.

This clonotype was counted at least ten times. This sequence joins TRBV4-3 and TRBJ2-1; TRBD2 might be the D (5 bases). The CDR3 has 16 amino acids. Deletions cut 0 bases from V and 7 bases from J, with 16 bases between. Germline CDR1 LGHNA, CDR2 YSLEER. This chain's CDR3 is CASSQERERGLNEQFF. The CDR3, as DNA: TGCGCCAGCAGCCAAGAACGGGAAAGAGGGCTAAATGAGCAGTTCTTC.

This chain joins TRBV18 and TRBJ2-7; D is unresolved. This CDR3 comprises 12 residues. The V gene lost 6 bases and the J gene lost 3 bases, with 9 bases spanning the gap. Looked up from germline, CDR1 is KGHSH and CDR2 is LQKENI. The CDR3 is CASSPGVYEQYF. In nucleotides, the CDR3 is TGTGCCAGCTCTCCCGGCGTCTACGAGCAGTACTTC. The whole variable domain, filled in from reference TRBV18 and TRBJ2-7, reads NAGVMQNPRHLVRRRGQEARLRCSPMKGHSHVYWYRQLPEEGLKFMVYLQKENIIDESGMPKERFSAEFPKEGPSILRIQQVVRGDSAAYFCASSPGVYEQYFGPGTRLTVT.

This clonotype was seen ten or more times. The V and J genes are TRBV7-2 and TRBJ2-1; possible D gene TRBD2, 5 bases. Germline CDR1 and CDR2: SGHTA and FQGNSA. V was cut by 6 bases and J by 8 bases, with 17 bases left in between. The CDR3 has 14 residues. The CDR3 region has the DNA TGTGCCAGCAGGATTCCTAGCTCGAGAGATGAGCAGTTCTTC. Amino acids: CASRIPSSRDEQFF.

This clonotype was observed at least ten times. CDR3 amino acids: CAISRRGTTEAFF. DNA of the CDR3: TGTGCCATCAGTCGTAGGGGGACGACTGAAGCTTTCTTT. The V and J genes are TRBV10-3 and TRBJ1-1; maybe TRBD1 (6 bases). Deletions cut 5 bases from V and 5 bases from J, with 12 bases between. The CDR3 sequence is 13 residues long. Germline V CDR1 and CDR2: ENHRY, SYGVKD.

The J gene is TRBJ1-1, the V gene TRBV6-5; the match to TRBD1 covers 8 bases. The CDR3 runs to 17 residues. Losses at the gene ends were 0 bases for V and 0 bases for J; bases not matched to a gene: 6. CDR1 and CDR2 from the germline V gene are MNHEY and SVGAGI. As DNA, the CDR3 is TGTGCCAGCAGTTACTCGTGGACAGGGATCCTGAACACTGAAGCTTTCTTT. Translating gives CASSYSWTGILNTEAFF.

The J gene is TRBJ1-4, the V gene TRBV11-2, with D perhaps matching TRBD1 (6 bases). The CDR3 length is 14 residues. Trimming pared 5 bases from V and 8 bases from J, leaving 15 bases between. The germline CDR1 and CDR2 sequences are SGHAT and FQNNGV. The CDR3 DNA sequence: TGTGCCAGCAGCATCGACGCCGGGACAGAAAAACTGTTTTTT. It yields the protein CASSIDAGTEKLFF. The entire variable domain, with the rest obtained from reference TRBV11-2 and TRBJ1-4, is as follows: EAGVAQSPRYKIIEKRQSVAFWCNPISGHATLYWYQQILGQGPKLLIQFQNNGVVDDSQLPKDRFSAERLKGVDSTLKIQPAKLEDSAVYLCASSIDAGTEKLFFGSGTQLSVL.

This clonotype was counted between two and nine times. The rearrangement uses TRBV5-1 and TRBJ1-1; D is perhaps TRBD1 (5 bases). The CDR3 totals 14 residues. V was shortened by 4 bases and J by 0 bases, with 10 bases between the two germline ends. Germline CDR1 is SGHRS and CDR2 is YFSETQ. The CDR3 DNA reads as TGCGCCAGCAGCGTAGGACAAATGAACACTGAAGCTTTCTTT. Protein: CASSVGQMNTEAFF.

This sequence joins TRBV12-3 or TRBV12-4 and TRBJ2-3; TRBD2 is a possible D gene (5 bases). The V and J ends lost 3 bases and 0 bases respectively, with 13 bases between them. The CDR3 is 16 residues long. The CDR3 DNA follows: TGTGCCAGCAGTTTTGGGCTGCGGACTAGCACAGATACGCAGTATTTT. It codes for CASSFGLRTSTDTQYF.

V usage is TRBV6-6 and J usage is TRBJ1-2; D is possibly TRBD1 (5 bases). The V gene's germline CDR1 is MNHNY and CDR2 SVGAGI (reference sequence). V was shortened by 7 bases and J by 4 bases, with 10 bases between the two germline ends. The CDR3 runs 12 residues. The CDR3 nucleotides are TGTGCCAGCAATAGCGGGGGCTATGGCTACACCTTC. Translation gives CASNSGGYGYTF.

This clonotype showed up just a few times. V is TRBV4-3 and J is TRBJ1-3; D gene unclear. CDR3 length: 16 amino acids. CDR1 and CDR2 (germline): LGHNA, YSLEER. V was trimmed by 3 bases and J by 2 bases, leaving 14 bases between them. Here the CDR3 reads CASSQTYLWPGNTIYF. The CDR3 DNA sequence: TGCGCCAGCAGCCAGACGTATCTTTGGCCTGGAAACACCATATATTTT.

The V and J genes are TRBV24-1 and TRBJ2-1; possible D gene TRBD2, 6 bases. The V gene's germline CDR1 is KGHDR and CDR2 SFDVKD. Trimming took off 5 bases at V and 9 bases at J, with 13 bases between the two ends. This CDR3 has 13 residues. CDR3 region: CATSGLGASEQFF. The CDR3 coding sequence is TGTGCCACCAGTGGACTAGGAGCCAGTGAGCAGTTCTTC.

This chain joins TRBV7-2 and TRBJ2-3; D is unclear. The germline V and J ends were trimmed by 2 bases and 2 bases, with 5 bases remaining between them. CDR1 and CDR2 (germline): SGHTA, FQGNSA. The CDR3 is made up of 13 amino acids. The CDR3 nucleotides read TGTGCCAGCAGCTTACCAGCCACAGATACGCAGTATTTT. Its translation is CASSLPATDTQYF.

This clonotype was observed many times. The chain joins TRBV12-3 or TRBV12-4 to TRBJ2-3, with 9 bases fitting TRBD2. This CDR3 has 14 amino acids. J lost 2 bases, V lost 8 bases, and 5 bases had no gene match. The CDR3 nucleotides read TGTGCCAGCCGGAGGACTAGCGCCACAGATACGCAGTATTTT. Translated: CASRRTSATDTQYF.

This clonotype has a handful of counts. The CDR3 loop is CASRSTPDSNQPQHF. The CDR3 nucleotides read TGTGCCAGCAGGTCGACGCCGGATAGCAATCAGCCCCAGCATTTT. The chain is built from TRBV5-5 and TRBJ1-5; D unclear. This CDR3 is 15 amino acids long. The V end lost 5 bases, the J end lost 0 bases, and 12 bases lay between the germline ends. In germline, CDR1 is SGHKS, CDR2 YYEKEE (reference sequence).

This clonotype was observed a handful of times. V and J are TRBV5-5 and TRBJ1-2, with 9 bases lining up with TRBD1. Trimming at V came to 0 bases and at J to 4 bases, leaving 10 bases not matched to a gene. Germline-derived CDR1 and CDR2 are SGHKS and YYEKEE (reference sequence). CDR3 length equals 17 residues. The CDR3 protein is CASSLGFRDRAGYGYTF. CDR3 coding DNA: TGTGCCAGCAGCTTGGGTTTCCGGGACAGGGCTGGCTATGGCTACACCTTC.